Here is one TCR beta chain with its context. What it recognizes is unknown. This specimen belongs to a study of CD8 T cells in Susac syndrome. Study observations and caveats: Total CD8+ repertoires held about 15 Susac-specific public clones, while CD8+ TEMRA repertoires held 5 or 6. The authors acknowledged that the study's TCR sequencing and HLA analysis involved relatively few individuals.

An input of 0.5 to 1 ug of RNA was subjected to reverse transcription using random hexamers. The amplification used immunoSEQ multiplex PCR on TCR beta CDR3; it spanned 54 Vbeta and 13 Jbeta. TCRdb re-called the immunoSEQ multiplex PCR reads with MiXCR, one entry per CDR3 protein. In the table there are about 130,000 distinct CDR3 sequences, around 95% of which are singletons. Sequencing targeted TCR beta in T cells from blood (CD8+ and CD4+). Germline V gene data show CDR1 as SQVTM and CDR2 as ANQGSEA. Trimming removed 3 bases from V and 3 bases from J, with 15 bases in between. This CDR3 is 14 amino acids long.

This clonotype was sampled from a human donor with Susac syndrome. The sequenced sample was CD8+ T cells from PBMCs. The chain combines TRBV29-1 with TRBJ2-7; no definite D call. The CDR3 sequence is CSVDGGDGLYEQYF. The DNA of the CDR3 is TGCAGCGTTGATGGCGGTGACGGCCTCTACGAGCAGTACTTC.